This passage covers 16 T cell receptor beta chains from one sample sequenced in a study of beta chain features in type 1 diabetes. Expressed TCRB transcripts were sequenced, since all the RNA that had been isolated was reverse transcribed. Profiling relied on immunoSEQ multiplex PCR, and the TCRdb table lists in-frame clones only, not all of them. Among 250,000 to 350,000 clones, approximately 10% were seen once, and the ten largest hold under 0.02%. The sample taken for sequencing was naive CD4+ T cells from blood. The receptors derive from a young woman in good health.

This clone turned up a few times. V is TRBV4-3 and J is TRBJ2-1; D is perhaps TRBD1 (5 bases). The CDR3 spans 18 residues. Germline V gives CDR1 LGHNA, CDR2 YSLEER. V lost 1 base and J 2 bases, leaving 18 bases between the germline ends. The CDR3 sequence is CASSQARGRVGPYNEQFF. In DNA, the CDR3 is TGCGCCAGCAGCCAAGCCCGTGGCAGGGTGGGCCCCTACAATGAGCAGTTCTTC.

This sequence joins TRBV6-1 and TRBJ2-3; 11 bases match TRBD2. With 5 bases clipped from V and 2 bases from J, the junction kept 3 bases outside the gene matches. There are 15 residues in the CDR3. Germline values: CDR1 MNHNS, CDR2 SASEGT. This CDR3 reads CASSPSGRSTDTQYF. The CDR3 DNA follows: TGTGCCAGCAGTCCTAGCGGGAGGTCCACAGATACGCAGTATTTT.

CDR3 region: CASRLTSGRAEQFF. In nucleotides, the CDR3 is TGTGCCAGTAGATTGACTAGCGGGAGAGCTGAGCAGTTCTTC. The rearrangement links TRBV19 to TRBJ2-1; 12 bases are shared with TRBD2. The CDR3 sequence is 14 residues long. The V gene's germline CDR1 is LNHDA and CDR2 SQIVND (reference sequence). V shed 6 bases and J 9 bases; nucleotides not matched to a gene: 6.

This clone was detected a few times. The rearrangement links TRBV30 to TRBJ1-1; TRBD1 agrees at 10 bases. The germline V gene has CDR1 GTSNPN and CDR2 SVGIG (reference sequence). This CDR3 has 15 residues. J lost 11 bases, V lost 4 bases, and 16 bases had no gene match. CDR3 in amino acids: CAWKVKGDRGLVAFF. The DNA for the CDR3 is TGTGCCTGGAAGGTCAAGGGGGACAGGGGATTGGTCGCTTTCTTT.

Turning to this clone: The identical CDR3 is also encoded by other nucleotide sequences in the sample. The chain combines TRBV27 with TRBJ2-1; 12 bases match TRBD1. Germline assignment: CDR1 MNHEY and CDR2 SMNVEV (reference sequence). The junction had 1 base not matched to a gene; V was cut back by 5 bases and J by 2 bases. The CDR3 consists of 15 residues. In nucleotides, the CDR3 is TGTGCCAGCAGTCGGGACAGGGGGCCCTACAATGAGCAGTTCTTC. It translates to CASSRDRGPYNEQFF.

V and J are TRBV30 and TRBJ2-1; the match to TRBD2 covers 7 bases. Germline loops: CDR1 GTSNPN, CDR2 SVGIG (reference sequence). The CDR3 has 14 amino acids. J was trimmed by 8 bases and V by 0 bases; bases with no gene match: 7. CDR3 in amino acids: CAWSVVGGPHEQFF. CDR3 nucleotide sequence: TGTGCCTGGAGTGTAGTGGGAGGGCCCCATGAGCAGTTCTTC.

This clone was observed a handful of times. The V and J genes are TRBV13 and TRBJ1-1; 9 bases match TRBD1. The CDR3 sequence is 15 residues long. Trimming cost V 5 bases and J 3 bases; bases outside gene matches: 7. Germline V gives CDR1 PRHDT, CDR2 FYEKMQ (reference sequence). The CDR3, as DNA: TGTGCCAGCAGCACGGGACAGGGTTGGTACACTGAAGCTTTCTTT. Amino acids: CASSTGQGWYTEAFF.

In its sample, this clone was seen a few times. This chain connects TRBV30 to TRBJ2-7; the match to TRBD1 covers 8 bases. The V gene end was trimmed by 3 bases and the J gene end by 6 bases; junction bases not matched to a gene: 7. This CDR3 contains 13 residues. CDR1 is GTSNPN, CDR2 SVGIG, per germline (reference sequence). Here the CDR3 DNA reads TGTGCCTGGAGGGCATCCGGGACAGGCGAGCAGTACTTC. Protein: CAWRASGTGEQYF.

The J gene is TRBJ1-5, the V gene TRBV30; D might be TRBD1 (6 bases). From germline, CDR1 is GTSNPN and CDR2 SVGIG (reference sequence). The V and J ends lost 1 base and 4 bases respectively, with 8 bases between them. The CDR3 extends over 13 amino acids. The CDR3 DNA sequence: TGTGCCTGGAGTGGGACAGATAATCAGCCCCAGCATTTT. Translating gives CAWSGTDNQPQHF.

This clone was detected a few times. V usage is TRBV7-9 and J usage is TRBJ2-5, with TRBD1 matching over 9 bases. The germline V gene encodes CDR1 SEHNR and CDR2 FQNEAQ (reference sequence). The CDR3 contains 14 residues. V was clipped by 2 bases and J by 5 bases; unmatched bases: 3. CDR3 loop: CASSLTGGVETQYF. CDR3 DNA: TGTGCCAGCAGCTTAACAGGGGGCGTTGAGACCCAGTACTTC.

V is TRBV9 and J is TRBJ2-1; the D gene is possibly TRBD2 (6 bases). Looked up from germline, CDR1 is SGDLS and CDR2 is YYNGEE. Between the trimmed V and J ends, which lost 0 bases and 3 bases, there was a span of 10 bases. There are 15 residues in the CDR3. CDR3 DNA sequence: TGTGCCAGCAGCGTAGCTATGGGACTCTACAATGAGCAGTTCTTC. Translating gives CASSVAMGLYNEQFF.

CDR3 in amino acids: CASSSVGGETQYF. Here the CDR3 DNA reads TGTGCCAGCAGCTCCGTTGGAGGAGAGACCCAGTACTTC. This sequence joins TRBV5-4 and TRBJ2-5, with D possibly matching TRBD2 (5 bases). This CDR3 is built from 13 residues. V gave up 3 bases and J gave up 4 bases, with 10 bases separating them. CDR1 and CDR2 from the germline V gene are SGHNT and YYREEE (reference sequence).

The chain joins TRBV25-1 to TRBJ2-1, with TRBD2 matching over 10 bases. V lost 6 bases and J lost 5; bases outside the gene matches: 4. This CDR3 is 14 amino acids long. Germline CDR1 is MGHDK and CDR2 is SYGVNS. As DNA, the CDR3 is TGTGCCAGCAGCTATAGCGGGAGGCACAATGAGCAGTTCTTC. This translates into CASSYSGRHNEQFF.

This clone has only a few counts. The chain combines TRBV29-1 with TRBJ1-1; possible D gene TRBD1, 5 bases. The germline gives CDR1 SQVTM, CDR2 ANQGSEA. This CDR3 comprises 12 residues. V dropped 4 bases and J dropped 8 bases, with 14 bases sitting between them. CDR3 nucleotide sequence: TGCAGCGTTGGACATTACCAGGGAGAAGCTTTCTTT. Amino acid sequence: CSVGHYQGEAFF.

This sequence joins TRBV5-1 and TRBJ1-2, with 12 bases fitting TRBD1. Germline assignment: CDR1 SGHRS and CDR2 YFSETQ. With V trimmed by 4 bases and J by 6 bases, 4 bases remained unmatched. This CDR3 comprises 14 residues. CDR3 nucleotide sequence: TGCGCCAGCAGCCCAGGGACAGGGGGCGATGGCTACACCTTC. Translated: CASSPGTGGDGYTF.

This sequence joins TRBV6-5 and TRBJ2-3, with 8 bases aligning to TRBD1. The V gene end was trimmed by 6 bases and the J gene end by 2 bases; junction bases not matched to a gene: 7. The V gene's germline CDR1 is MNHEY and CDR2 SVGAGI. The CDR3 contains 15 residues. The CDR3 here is CASSSGQDYTDTQYF. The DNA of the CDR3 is TGTGCCAGCAGCTCGGGACAGGACTACACAGATACGCAGTATTTT.